The 8 T cell receptor beta chains below come from one sample, sequenced in a study of OX40 agonist ivuxolimab in advanced cancers. The table came from immunoSEQ multiplex PCR; TCRdb's copy has only in-frame clones and leaves some out. This table holds about 76,000 clones, over 75% found once. The sample was CD4+ or CD8+ T cells sorted from blood, taken in a trial of the OX40 agonist ivuxolimab. Receptor source: an adult with an advanced solid tumor such as melanoma, head and neck, liver or kidney cancer.

In this sample, this clone turned up a few times. The rearrangement links TRBV6-5 to TRBJ2-7; 8 bases agree with TRBD1. V trimming: 5 bases; J trimming: 4 bases; junction bases outside the gene matches: 10. There are 15 residues in the CDR3. CDR1 and CDR2 (germline): MNHEY, SVGAGI. CDR3 residues: CASSQSGGASYEQYF. CDR3 coding DNA: TGTGCCAGCAGTCAGTCAGGGGGCGCAAGTTACGAGCAGTACTTC.

V gene TRBV2 combines with J gene TRBJ2-1; 8 bases line up with TRBD2. The CDR3 extends over 16 amino acids. Trimming at V came to 0 bases and at J to 9 bases, leaving 10 bases not matched to a gene. Germline V gives CDR1 SNHLY, CDR2 FYNNEI. CDR3 protein: CASSEARAGATGEQFF. The CDR3 nucleotides read TGTGCCAGCAGTGAAGCTAGAGCGGGAGCCACCGGTGAGCAGTTCTTC.

CDR3 sequence: CASRFWQKEGSYGYTF. The DNA of the CDR3 is TGTGCAAGTCGCTTTTGGCAAAAGGAGGGGTCCTATGGCTACACCTTC. V and J are TRBV12-2 and TRBJ1-2. TRBV12-2 is shown as a pseudogene. The CDR3 spans 16 residues.

The rearrangement links TRBV4-3 to TRBJ2-1; D is possibly TRBD1 or TRBD2 (5 bases each). Germline V gene lookup returns CDR1 LGHNA and CDR2 YSLEER. There are 15 residues in the CDR3. V was trimmed by 3 bases and J by 5 bases, leaving 14 bases between them. The CDR3 sequence is CASSHTGTTHNEQFF. CDR3 DNA sequence: TGCGCCAGCAGCCACACCGGGACCACTCACAATGAGCAGTTCTTC.

This chain links TRBV18 with TRBJ2-1, with TRBD1 as a possible D gene (6 bases). Per the germline V gene, CDR1 is KGHSH and CDR2 is LQKENI. Trimming left V 2 bases short and J 7 bases short, with 15 bases between. This CDR3 has 15 amino acids. DNA of the CDR3: TGTGCCAGCTCACCAGGGGGCGGTGGTAAGAATGAGCAGTTCTTC. The encoded protein is CASSPGGGGKNEQFF. Together with reference TRBV18 and TRBJ2-1, the CDR3 gives the full variable domain: NAGVMQNPRHLVRRRGQEARLRCSPMKGHSHVYWYRQLPEEGLKFMVYLQKENIIDESGMPKERFSAEFPKEGPSILRIQQVVRGDSAAYFCASSPGGGGKNEQFFGPGTRLTVL.

The chain links TRBV2 to TRBJ2-5; 9 bases line up with TRBD2. The CDR3 covers 14 residues. The J segment lost 3 bases and the V segment lost 5 bases, leaving 4 bases of the junction unmatched. CDR1 and CDR2 (germline): SNHLY, FYNNEI. CDR3 amino acids: CASSSLAGEETQYF. The CDR3 nucleotides read TGTGCCAGCAGTTCCTTAGCGGGAGAAGAGACCCAGTACTTC.

The CDR3 spells CSVLPGQPVYGYTF. The CDR3 DNA sequence: TGCAGCGTGCTGCCGGGACAACCGGTCTATGGCTACACCTTC. The rearrangement uses TRBV29-1 and TRBJ1-2; D perhaps matches TRBD1 (6 bases). Germline loops: CDR1 SQVTM, CDR2 ANQGSEA. CDR3 size: 14 residues. The ends were cut back, 6 bases at V and 4 bases at J, with 18 bases in the middle. Combining the CDR3 with reference TRBV29-1 and TRBJ1-2 gives the whole variable domain SAVISQKPSRDICQRGTSLTIQCQVDSQVTMMFWYRQQPGQSLTLIATANQGSEATYESGFVIDKFPISRPNLTFSTLTVSNMSPEDSSIYLCSVLPGQPVYGYTFGSGTRLTVV.

The gene calls are TRBV5-1 and TRBJ2-5; the match to TRBD2 covers 9 bases. This CDR3 region has 15 residues. The trim removed 4 bases at V and 5 bases at J, leaving 9 bases unmatched. The V gene's germline CDR1 is SGHRS and CDR2 YFSETQ. CDR3 sequence reads: CASSAGTSLLETQYF. The CDR3 bases are TGCGCCAGCAGCGCAGGGACTAGCTTGTTGGAGACCCAGTACTTC.